These 9 T cell receptor beta chains were sequenced from one sample in a study of beta chain features in type 1 diabetes. Every bit of the isolated RNA underwent reverse transcription, so sequencing read expressed TCRB transcripts. Method: immunoSEQ multiplex PCR; TCRdb's copy keeps in-frame clones and lacks some. The table records about 900,000 clones, 15% to 20% of them present only once. The sample consisted of naive CD4+ T cells from blood. The receptors were gathered from a young woman in good health.

This clone was observed a few times. The CDR3 protein is CASSQSEEGTLTDNEQFF. DNA of the CDR3: TGTGCCAGCAGCCAGAGTGAGGAGGGGACTCTAACCGACAATGAGCAGTTCTTC. The V and J genes are TRBV4-2 and TRBJ2-1, with D tentatively TRBD2 (6 bases). There are 18 residues in the CDR3. Germline assignment: CDR1 LGHNA and CDR2 YNFKEQ. With 3 bases removed from V and 5 bases from J, the gap between germline ends came to 23 bases.

DNA for the CDR3: TGTGCCAGCTCACCAGGCCTCAGTTTGCGGTCAAACAATGAGCAGTTCTTC. It yields the protein CASSPGLSLRSNNEQFF. The V gene is TRBV18, the J gene TRBJ2-1, with D unclear. V lost 2 bases, J lost 5 bases, and 19 bases lay in between. Germline CDR1 KGHSH, CDR2 LQKENI. The CDR3 has 17 amino acids.

This clone has just a few counts. The chain couples TRBV19 to TRBJ2-2; maybe TRBD2 (5 bases). Germline V CDR1 and CDR2: LNHDA, SQIVND (reference sequence). V was trimmed by 6 bases and J by 5 bases, leaving 16 bases between them. This CDR3 has 15 residues. The CDR3 DNA reads TGTGCCAGTAGCACCACTAGGATTAGTACCGGGGAGCTGTTTTTT. It yields the protein CASSTTRISTGELFF.

The J gene is TRBJ2-1, the V gene TRBV4-3, with 8 bases fitting TRBD2. Unmatched junction bases numbered 7, after V lost 2 bases and J lost 7 bases. The CDR3 spans 15 residues. CDR1 is LGHNA, CDR2 YSLEER, per germline. In DNA form, the CDR3 reads TGCGCCAGCAGCCAACCGGGACTAGTTAGAAATGAGCAGTTCTTC. Translation: CASSQPGLVRNEQFF.

The chain carries TRBV10-3 and TRBJ2-3; 11 bases align to TRBD2. V dropped 0 bases and J dropped 7; count of bases not matched to a gene: 12. The germline gives CDR1 ENHRY, CDR2 SYGVKD. This CDR3 is built from 18 residues. CDR3 nucleotide sequence: TGTGCCATCAGTGAGTCTTTGCGTAGCGGGAGGGCTCAGAATACGCAGTATTTT. This translates into CAISESLRSGRAQNTQYF.

The chain joins TRBV6-6 to TRBJ2-7; 10 bases are a match to TRBD2. Germline V gene lookup returns CDR1 MNHNY and CDR2 SVGAGI (reference sequence). After removal of 5 bases from V and 2 bases from J, the junction contained 9 bases not matched to a gene. The CDR3 runs 16 residues. CDR3 in amino acids: CASSPRTSGHPYEQYF. The DNA for the CDR3 is TGTGCCAGCAGTCCCCGGACTAGCGGACATCCCTACGAGCAGTACTTC.

The V gene is TRBV19, the J gene TRBJ2-2; 10 bases fit TRBD2. The CDR3 has 16 residues. The V gene's germline CDR1 is LNHDA and CDR2 SQIVND (reference sequence). Trimming took 4 bases from V and 6 from J; bases not matched to a gene: 8. The chain's CDR3 is CASSKIAGGSAGELFF. The CDR3 bases are TGTGCCAGTAGTAAAATAGCGGGAGGTAGCGCCGGGGAGCTGTTTTTT. Based on the CDR3 plus reference TRBV19 and TRBJ2-2, the full variable domain is DGGITQSPKYLFRKEGQNVTLSCEQNLNHDAMYWYRQDPGQGLRLIYYSQIVNDFQKGDIAEGYSVSREKKESFPLTVTSAQKNPTAFYLCASSKIAGGSAGELFFGEGSRLTVL.

This clone has just a few counts. This rearrangement joins TRBV15 to TRBJ2-7, with 7 bases identical to TRBD1. J gave up 0 bases and V 8 bases, and 4 bases lay outside the gene matches. The CDR3 is 13 amino acids. CDR1 LNHNV and CDR2 YYDKDF come from the germline V gene (reference sequence). CDR3 residues: CATSRQGSYEQYF. The CDR3 DNA is TGTGCCACCTCAAGACAGGGCTCCTACGAGCAGTACTTC.

This clone has only a few counts. The chain uses TRBV18 and TRBJ2-2, with D perhaps TRBD2 (5 bases). Germline CDR1 KGHSH, CDR2 LQKENI. The CDR3 has 20 residues. V was cut by 2 bases and J by 6 bases, with 28 bases left in between. CDR3 sequence: CASSPNLPGLTGREPGELFF. In nucleotides, the CDR3 is TGTGCCAGCTCACCAAACCTCCCCGGACTCACGGGCCGTGAACCCGGGGAGCTGTTTTTT. Looking up the rest from reference TRBV18 and TRBJ2-2 gives the full variable domain: NAGVMQNPRHLVRRRGQEARLRCSPMKGHSHVYWYRQLPEEGLKFMVYLQKENIIDESGMPKERFSAEFPKEGPSILRIQQVVRGDSAAYFCASSPNLPGLTGREPGELFFGEGSRLTVL.